This TCR beta chain comes out of a study of blood T cell repertoires in COVID-19. The overall study: T cells, B-cell-depleted T cells, or PBMCs supplied cDNA or gDNA.

TCRdb's copy holds only in-frame clones and misses some; the assay was immunoSEQ multiplex PCR. The sample lists under 500,000 clones; around 89% were seen once. This clone occurred a few times. The CDR3 length is 15 residues. CDR1 and CDR2 (germline): SEHNR, FQNEAQ (reference sequence). V was clipped by 1 base and J by 3 bases, with 10 bases between them. This receptor was obtained from a young woman with acute or convalescent COVID-19. The chain has TRBV7-9 and TRBJ1-3, with D unclear. Sequencing was carried out using peripheral blood. CDR3 DNA sequence: TGTGCCAGCAGCTTAGGACTTACTGTTGGAAACACCATATATTTT. Amino acid sequence: CASSLGLTVGNTIYF.